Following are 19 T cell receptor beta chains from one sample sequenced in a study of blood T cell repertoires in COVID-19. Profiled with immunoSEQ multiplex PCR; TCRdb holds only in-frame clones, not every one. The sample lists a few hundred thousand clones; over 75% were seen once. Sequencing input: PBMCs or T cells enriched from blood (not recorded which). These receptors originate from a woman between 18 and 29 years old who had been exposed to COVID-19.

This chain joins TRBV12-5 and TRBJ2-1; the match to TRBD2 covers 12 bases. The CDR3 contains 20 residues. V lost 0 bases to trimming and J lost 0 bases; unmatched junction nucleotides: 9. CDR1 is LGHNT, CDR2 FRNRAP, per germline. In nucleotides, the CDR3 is TGTGCTAGTGGTTTGGTACGAGGACTAGCGGGACCAAGCTCCTACAATGAGCAGTTCTTC. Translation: CASGLVRGLAGPSSYNEQFF. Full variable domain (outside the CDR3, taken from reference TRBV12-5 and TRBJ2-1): DARVTQTPRHKVTEMGQEVTMRCQPILGHNTVFWYRQTMMQGLELLAYFRNRAPLDDSGMPKDRFSAEMPDATLATLKIQPSEPRDSAVYFCASGLVRGLAGPSSYNEQFFGPGTRLTVL.

The CDR3 is CARHLCGRWAGEQYF. The CDR3 coding sequence is TGTGCCCGACACCTTTGCGGGAGGTGGGCGGGCGAGCAGTACTTC. V and J are TRBV3-1 (or the pseudogene TRBV3-2) and TRBJ2-7, with 8 bases that match TRBD2. There are 15 residues in the CDR3. Germline lookup yields CDR1 LGHDT and CDR2 YNNKEL (reference sequence). V dropped 11 bases and J dropped 6; count of bases not matched to a gene: 18.

CDR3 coding DNA: TGTGCCAGCAGCCCCCGTAGTAATGAGCAGTTCTTC. Amino acids: CASSPRSNEQFF. The rearrangement links TRBV11-3 to TRBJ2-1; unclear D gene. The germline CDR1 and CDR2 sequences are SGHNT and YENEEA. Trimming took 5 bases from V and 7 from J, leaving 9 bases between them. This CDR3 is 12 amino acids long. Full variable domain (rest looked up from reference TRBV11-3 and TRBJ2-1): EAGVVQSPRYKIIEKKQPVAFWCNPISGHNTLYWYLQNLGQGPELLIRYENEEAVDDSQLPKDRFSAERLKGVDSTLKIQPAELGDSAVYLCASSPRSNEQFFGPGTRLTVL.

The CDR3 sequence: CASSQGGLGGSGETQYF. The CDR3 coding sequence is TGTGCCAGCAGCCAGGGGGGACTAGGGGGTTCCGGGGAGACCCAGTACTTC. The gene calls are TRBV3-1 (or the pseudogene TRBV3-2) and TRBJ2-5; TRBD2 agrees at 8 bases. The ends lost 3 bases at V and 5 bases at J; junction bases unmatched: 14. Germline-derived CDR1 and CDR2 are LGHDT and YNNKEL (reference sequence). The CDR3 loop spans 17 amino acids.

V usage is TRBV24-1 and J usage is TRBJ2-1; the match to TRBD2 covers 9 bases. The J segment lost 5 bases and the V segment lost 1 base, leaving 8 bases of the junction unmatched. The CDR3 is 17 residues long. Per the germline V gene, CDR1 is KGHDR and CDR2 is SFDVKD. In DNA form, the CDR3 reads TGTGCCACCAGTGATTTTTTTAGCCCTAGCGGGGACAATGAGCAGTTCTTC. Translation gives CATSDFFSPSGDNEQFF.

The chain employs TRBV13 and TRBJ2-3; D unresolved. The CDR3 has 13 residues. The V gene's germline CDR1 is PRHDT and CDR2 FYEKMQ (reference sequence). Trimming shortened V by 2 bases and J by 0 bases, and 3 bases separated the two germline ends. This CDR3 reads CASSLRSTDTQYF. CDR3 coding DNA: TGTGCCAGCAGCTTACGGAGCACAGATACGCAGTATTTT.

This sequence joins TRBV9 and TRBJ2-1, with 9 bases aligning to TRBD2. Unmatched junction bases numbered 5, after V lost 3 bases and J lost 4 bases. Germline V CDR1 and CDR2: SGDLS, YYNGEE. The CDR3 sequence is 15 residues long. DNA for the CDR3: TGTGCCAGCAGCGACACTAGCGGGTCGTACAATGAGCAGTTCTTC. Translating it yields CASSDTSGSYNEQFF.

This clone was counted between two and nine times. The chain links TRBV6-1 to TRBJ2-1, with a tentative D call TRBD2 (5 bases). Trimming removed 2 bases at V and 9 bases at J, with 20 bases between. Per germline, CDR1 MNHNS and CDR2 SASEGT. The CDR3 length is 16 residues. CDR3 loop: CASSESRPGTRAEQFF. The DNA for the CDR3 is TGTGCCAGCAGTGAAAGTAGGCCGGGTACTAGGGCTGAGCAGTTCTTC.

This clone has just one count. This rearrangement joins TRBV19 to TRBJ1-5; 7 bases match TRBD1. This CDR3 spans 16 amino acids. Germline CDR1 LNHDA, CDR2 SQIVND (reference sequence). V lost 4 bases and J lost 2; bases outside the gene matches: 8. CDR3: CASSTSDRYRNQPQHF. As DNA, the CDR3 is TGTGCCAGTAGTACCTCGGACAGGTACCGCAATCAGCCCCAGCATTTT. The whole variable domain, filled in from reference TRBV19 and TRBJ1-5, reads DGGITQSPKYLFRKEGQNVTLSCEQNLNHDAMYWYRQDPGQGLRLIYYSQIVNDFQKGDIAEGYSVSREKKESFPLTVTSAQKNPTAFYLCASSTSDRYRNQPQHFGDGTRLSIL.

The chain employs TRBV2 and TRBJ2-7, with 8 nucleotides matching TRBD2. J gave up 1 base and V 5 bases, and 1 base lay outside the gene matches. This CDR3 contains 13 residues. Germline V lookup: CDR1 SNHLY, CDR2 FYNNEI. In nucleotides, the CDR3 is TGTGCCAGCAGTTTAGCGGGGTCCTACGAGCAGTACTTC. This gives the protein CASSLAGSYEQYF.

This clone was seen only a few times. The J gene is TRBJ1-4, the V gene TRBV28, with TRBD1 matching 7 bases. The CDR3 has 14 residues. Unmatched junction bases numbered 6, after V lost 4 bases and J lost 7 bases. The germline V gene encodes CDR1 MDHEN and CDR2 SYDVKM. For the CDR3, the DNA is TGTGCCAGCAGTTCAGGGGGGCTTAGTGAAAAACTGTTTTTT. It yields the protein CASSSGGLSEKLFF. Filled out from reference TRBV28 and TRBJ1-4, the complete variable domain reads DVKVTQSSRYLVKRTGEKVFLECVQDMDHENMFWYRQDPGLGLRLIYFSYDVKMKEKGDIPEGYSVSREKKERFSLILESASTNQTSMYLCASSSGGLSEKLFFGSGTQLSVL.

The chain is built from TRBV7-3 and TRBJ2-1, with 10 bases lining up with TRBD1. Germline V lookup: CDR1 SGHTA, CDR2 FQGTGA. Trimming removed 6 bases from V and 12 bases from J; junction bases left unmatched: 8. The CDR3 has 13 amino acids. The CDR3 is CASRPGQGLVQFF. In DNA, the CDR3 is TGTGCCAGCAGGCCGGGACAGGGGCTAGTGCAGTTCTTC.

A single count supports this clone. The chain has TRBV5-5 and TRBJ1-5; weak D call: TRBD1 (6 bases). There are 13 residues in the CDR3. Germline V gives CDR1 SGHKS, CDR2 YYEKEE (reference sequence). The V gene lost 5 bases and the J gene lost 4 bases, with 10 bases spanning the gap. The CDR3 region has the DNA TGTGCCAGCAGTTCAGGGGTAAATCAGCCCCAGCATTTT. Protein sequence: CASSSGVNQPQHF. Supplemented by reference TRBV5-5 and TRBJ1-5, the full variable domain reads DAGVTQSPTHLIKTRGQQVTLRCSPISGHKSVSWYQQVLGQGPQFIFQYYEKEERGRGNFPDRFSARQFPNYSSELNVNALLLGDSALYLCASSSGVNQPQHFGDGTRLSIL.

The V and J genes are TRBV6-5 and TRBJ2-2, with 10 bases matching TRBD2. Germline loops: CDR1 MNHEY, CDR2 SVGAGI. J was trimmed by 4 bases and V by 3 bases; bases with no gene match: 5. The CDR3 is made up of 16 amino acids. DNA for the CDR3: TGTGCCAGCAGTTATTATGGGACTAGCGTCACCGGGGAGCTGTTTTTT. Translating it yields CASSYYGTSVTGELFF.

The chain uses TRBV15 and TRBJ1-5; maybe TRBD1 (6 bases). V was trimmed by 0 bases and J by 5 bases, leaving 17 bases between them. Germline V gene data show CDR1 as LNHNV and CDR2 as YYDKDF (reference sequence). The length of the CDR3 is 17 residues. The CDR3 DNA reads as TGTGCCACCAGCAGAGATCGGGACATACGGGTGGATCAGCCCCAGCATTTT. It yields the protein CATSRDRDIRVDQPQHF.

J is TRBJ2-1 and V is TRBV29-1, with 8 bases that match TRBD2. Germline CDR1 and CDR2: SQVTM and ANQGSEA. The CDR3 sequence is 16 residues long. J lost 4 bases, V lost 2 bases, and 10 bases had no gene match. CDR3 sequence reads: CSVEHGSGGRYNEQFF. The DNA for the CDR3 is TGCAGCGTTGAACACGGAAGCGGGGGCCGATACAATGAGCAGTTCTTC.

CDR3 coding DNA: TGCGCCAGCAGCTTGGACAGCCAGAACACCATATATTTT. Its translation is CASSLDSQNTIYF. The chain employs TRBV5-1 and TRBJ1-3; D is unclear. Trimming took 0 bases from V and 7 from J, leaving 8 bases between them. This CDR3 is built from 13 residues. Germline CDR1 SGHRS, CDR2 YFSETQ.

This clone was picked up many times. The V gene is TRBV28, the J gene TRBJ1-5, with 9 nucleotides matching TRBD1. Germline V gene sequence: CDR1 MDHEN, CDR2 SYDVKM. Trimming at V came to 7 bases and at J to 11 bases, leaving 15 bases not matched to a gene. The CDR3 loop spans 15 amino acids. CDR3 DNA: TGTGCCAGCAATAATCCAAGGACAGGGGCTCGGGCCCAGCATTTT. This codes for CASNNPRTGARAQHF.

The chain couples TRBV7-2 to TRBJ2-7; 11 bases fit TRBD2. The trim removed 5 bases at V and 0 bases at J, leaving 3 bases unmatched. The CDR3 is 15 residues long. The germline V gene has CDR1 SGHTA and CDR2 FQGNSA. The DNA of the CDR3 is TGTGCCAGCAGCACCGGGACTAGCGGCTCCTACGAGCAGTACTTC. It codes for CASSTGTSGSYEQYF. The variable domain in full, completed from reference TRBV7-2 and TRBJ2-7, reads GAGVSQSPSNKVTEKGKDVELRCDPISGHTALYWYRQSLGQGLEFLIYFQGNSAPDKSGLPSDRFSAERTGGSVSTLTIQRTQQEDSAVYLCASSTGTSGSYEQYFGPGTRLTVT.